This T cell receptor (beta chain) derives from a study of T cells in tuberculosis. Study at large: This South African cohort compared adolescents with or without latent tuberculosis against adults with active tuberculosis.

Sequencing was performed with immunoSEQ multiplex PCR; in TCRdb, only in-frame clones are kept and a portion is missing. The table includes around 33,000 clones, about 90% detected once. Germline V CDR1 and CDR2: SNHLY, FYNNEI. This CDR3 region has 13 residues. Trimming left V 5 bases short and J 10 bases short, with 14 bases between. Each donor contributed roughly 100,000 T cells on average, unsorted. The chain employs TRBV2 and TRBJ1-4; no reliable D call. The TCR was taken from a donor aged 10-29 years with latent tuberculosis or without tuberculosis infection. Some clones in this sample may be carry-over from other donors' samples. The sample consisted of PBMCs. The CDR3 DNA is TGTGCCAGCAGTCGAGGAGAAGAGGGAAAACTGTTTTTT. Translation: CASSRGEEGKLFF. The full variable domain, in which reference TRBV2 and TRBJ1-4 provide the parts outside the CDR3, is EPEVTQTPSHQVTQMGQEVILRCVPISNHLYFYWYRQILGQKVEFLVSFYNNEISEKSEIFDDQFSVERPDGSNFTLKIRSTKLEDSAMYFCASSRGEEGKLFFGSGTQLSVL.